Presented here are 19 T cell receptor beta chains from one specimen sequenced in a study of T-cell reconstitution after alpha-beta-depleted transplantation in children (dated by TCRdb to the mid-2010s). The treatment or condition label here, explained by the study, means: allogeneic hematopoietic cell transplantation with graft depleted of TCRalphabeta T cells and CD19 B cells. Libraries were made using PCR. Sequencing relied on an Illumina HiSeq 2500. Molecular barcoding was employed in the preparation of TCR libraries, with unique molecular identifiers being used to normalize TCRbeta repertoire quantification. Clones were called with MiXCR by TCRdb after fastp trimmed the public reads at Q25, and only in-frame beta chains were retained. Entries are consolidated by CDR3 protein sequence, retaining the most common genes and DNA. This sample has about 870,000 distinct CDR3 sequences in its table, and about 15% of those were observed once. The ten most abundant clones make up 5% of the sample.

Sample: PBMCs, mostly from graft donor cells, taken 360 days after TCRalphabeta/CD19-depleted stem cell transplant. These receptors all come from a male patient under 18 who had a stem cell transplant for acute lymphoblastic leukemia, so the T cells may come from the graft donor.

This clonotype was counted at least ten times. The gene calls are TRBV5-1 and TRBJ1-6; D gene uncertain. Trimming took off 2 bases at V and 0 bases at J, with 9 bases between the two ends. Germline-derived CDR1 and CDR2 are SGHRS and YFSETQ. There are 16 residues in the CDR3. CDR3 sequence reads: CASSLIESSYNSPLHF. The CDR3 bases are TGCGCCAGCAGCTTAATCGAGAGCTCCTATAATTCACCCCTCCACTTT.

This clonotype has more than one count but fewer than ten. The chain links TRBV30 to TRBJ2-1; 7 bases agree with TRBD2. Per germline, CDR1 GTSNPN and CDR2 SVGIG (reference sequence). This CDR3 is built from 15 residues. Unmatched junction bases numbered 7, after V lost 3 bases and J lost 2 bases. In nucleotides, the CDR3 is TGTGCCTGGAGAGGGGCTAGCGGTCCCTACAATGAGCAGTTCTTC. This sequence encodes CAWRGASGPYNEQFF.

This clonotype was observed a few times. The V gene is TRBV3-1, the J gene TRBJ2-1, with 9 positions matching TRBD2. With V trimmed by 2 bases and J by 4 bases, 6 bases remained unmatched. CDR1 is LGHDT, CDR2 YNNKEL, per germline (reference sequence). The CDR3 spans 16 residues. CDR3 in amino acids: CASSQLAGRGYNEQFF. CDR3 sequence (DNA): TGTGCCAGCAGCCAACTAGCGGGGCGGGGGTACAATGAGCAGTTCTTC.

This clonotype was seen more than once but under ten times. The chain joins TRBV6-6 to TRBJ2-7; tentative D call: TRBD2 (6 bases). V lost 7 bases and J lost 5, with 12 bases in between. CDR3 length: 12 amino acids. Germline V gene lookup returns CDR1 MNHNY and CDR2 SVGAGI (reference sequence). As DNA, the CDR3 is TGTGCCAGCACCACCCCGGGGGACGAGCAGTACTTC. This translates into CASTTPGDEQYF.

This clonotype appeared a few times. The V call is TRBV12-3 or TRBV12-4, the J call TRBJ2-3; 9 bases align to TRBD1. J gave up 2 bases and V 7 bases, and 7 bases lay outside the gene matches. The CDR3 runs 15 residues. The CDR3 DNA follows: TGTGCCAGCATCACAGGGGGCGTACCCACAGATACGCAGTATTTT. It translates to CASITGGVPTDTQYF.

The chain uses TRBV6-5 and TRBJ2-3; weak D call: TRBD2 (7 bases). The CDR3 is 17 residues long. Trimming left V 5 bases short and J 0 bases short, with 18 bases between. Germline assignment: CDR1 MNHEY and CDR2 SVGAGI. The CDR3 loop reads CASSHTGAGASTDTQYF. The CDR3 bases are TGTGCCAGCAGTCACACCGGGGCGGGGGCTAGCACAGATACGCAGTATTTT.

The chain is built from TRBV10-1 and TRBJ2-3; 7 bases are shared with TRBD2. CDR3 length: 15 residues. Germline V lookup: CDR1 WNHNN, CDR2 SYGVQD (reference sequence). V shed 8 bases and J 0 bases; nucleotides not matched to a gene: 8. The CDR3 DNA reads TGCGCCAGCTTCACTAGCGCCACTAGCACAGATACGCAGTATTTT. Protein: CASFTSATSTDTQYF.

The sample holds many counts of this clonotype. CDR3: CASSERTQYF. Written as DNA, the CDR3 is TGTGCCAGCAGTGAAAGAACGCAGTATTTT. The V and J genes are TRBV2 and TRBJ2-3; the D is unclear. Trimming took 2 bases from V and 9 from J, leaving 3 bases between them. This CDR3 is built from 10 residues. Germline V gene sequence: CDR1 SNHLY, CDR2 FYNNEI.

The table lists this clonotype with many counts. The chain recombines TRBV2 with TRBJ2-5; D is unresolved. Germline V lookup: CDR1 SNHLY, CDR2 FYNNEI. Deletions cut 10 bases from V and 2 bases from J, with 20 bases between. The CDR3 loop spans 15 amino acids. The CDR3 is CATLTMNGKQETQYF. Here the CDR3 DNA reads TGTGCCACTTTGACGATGAATGGAAAACAAGAGACCCAGTACTTC.

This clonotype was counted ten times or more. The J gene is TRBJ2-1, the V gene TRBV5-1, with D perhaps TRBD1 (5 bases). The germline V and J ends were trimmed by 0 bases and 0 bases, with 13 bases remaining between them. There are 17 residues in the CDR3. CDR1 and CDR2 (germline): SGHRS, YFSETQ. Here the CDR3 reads CASSLVAGLSSYNEQFF. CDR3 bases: TGCGCCAGCAGCTTGGTGGCAGGGTTGAGCTCCTACAATGAGCAGTTCTTC.

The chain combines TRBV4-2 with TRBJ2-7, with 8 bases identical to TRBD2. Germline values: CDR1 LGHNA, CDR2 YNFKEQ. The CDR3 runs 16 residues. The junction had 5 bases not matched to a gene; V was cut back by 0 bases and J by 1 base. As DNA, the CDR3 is TGTGCCAGCAGCCAAGATGTAATAGCGGGATCCTACGAGCAGTACTTC. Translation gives CASSQDVIAGSYEQYF.

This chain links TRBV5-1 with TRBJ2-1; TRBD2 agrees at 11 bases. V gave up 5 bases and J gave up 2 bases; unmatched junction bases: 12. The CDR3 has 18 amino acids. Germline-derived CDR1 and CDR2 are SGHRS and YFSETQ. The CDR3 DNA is TGCGCCAGCAGTTCGCCCACTATGACTAGCGGGACCTACAATGAGCAGTTCTTC. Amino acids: CASSSPTMTSGTYNEQFF.

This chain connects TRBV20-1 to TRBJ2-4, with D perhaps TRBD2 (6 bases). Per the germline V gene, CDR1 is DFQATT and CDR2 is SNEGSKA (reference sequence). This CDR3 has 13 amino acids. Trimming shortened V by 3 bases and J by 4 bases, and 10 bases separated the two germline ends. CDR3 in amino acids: CSASRLAKNIQYF. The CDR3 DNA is TGCAGTGCTAGCCGGCTAGCGAAAAACATTCAGTACTTC.

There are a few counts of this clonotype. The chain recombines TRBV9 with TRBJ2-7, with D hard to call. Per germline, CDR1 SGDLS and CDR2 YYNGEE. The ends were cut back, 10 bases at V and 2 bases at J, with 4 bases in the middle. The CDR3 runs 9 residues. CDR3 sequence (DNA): TGTGCCCGACCCTACGAGCAGTACTTC. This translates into CARPYEQYF.

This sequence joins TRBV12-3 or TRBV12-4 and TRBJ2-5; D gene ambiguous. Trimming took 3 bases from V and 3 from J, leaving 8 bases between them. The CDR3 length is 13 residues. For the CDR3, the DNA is TGTGCCAGCAGTTTTTTCAGGAAAGAGACCCAGTACTTC. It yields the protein CASSFFRKETQYF.

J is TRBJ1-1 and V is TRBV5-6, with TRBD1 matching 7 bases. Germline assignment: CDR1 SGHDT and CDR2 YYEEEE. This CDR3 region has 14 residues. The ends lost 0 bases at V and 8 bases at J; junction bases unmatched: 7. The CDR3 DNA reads TGTGCCAGCAGCTTGGTCGACAGGGCCGGCGAAGCTTTCTTT. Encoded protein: CASSLVDRAGEAFF.

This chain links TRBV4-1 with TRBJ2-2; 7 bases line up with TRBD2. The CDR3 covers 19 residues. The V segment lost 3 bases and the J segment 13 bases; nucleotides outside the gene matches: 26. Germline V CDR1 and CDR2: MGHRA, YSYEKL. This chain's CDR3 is CASSHRRDRFPRSPGGLFF. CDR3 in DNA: TGCGCCAGCAGCCACCGAAGGGACCGATTCCCCCGCAGTCCGGGAGGGCTGTTTTTT.

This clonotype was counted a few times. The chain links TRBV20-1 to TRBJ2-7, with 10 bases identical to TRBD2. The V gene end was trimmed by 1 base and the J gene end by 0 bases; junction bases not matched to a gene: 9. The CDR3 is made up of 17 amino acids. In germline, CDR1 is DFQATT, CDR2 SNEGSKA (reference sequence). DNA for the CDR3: TGCAGTGCTAGAGGACTAGCGGGTAAAATCTCCTCCTACGAGCAGTACTTC. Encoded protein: CSARGLAGKISSYEQYF.

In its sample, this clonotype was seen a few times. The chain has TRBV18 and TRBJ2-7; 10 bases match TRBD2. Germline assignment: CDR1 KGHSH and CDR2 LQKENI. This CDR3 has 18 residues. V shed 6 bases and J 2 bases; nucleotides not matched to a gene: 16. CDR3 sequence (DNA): TGTGCCAGCTCTCCGGGTTGGACTAGCGGATCACCTGCCTACGAGCAGTACTTC. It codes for CASSPGWTSGSPAYEQYF. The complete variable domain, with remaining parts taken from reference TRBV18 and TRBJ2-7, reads NAGVMQNPRHLVRRRGQEARLRCSPMKGHSHVYWYRQLPEEGLKFMVYLQKENIIDESGMPKERFSAEFPKEGPSILRIQQVVRGDSAAYFCASSPGWTSGSPAYEQYFGPGTRLTVT.